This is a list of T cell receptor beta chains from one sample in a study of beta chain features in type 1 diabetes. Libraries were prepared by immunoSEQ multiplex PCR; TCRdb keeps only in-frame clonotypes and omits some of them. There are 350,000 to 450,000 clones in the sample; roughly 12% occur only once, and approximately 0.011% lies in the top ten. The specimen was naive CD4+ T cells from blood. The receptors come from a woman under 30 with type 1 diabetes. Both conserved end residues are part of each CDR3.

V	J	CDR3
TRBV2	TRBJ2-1	CASSQLANEQFF
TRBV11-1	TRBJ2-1	CASSTGTDNEQFF
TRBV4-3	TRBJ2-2	CASSQAWGISGGGRAGELFF
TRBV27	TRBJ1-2	CASSQRQGAGYTF
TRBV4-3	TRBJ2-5	CASSQAPSGETQYF
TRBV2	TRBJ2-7	CASRDRGYEQYF
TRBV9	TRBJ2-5	CASSPDRGRETQYF
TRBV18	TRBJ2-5	CASSRGTGAETQYF
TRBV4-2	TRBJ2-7	CASSQDRGQYEQYF
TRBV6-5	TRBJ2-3	CASTPSLAGLDTQYF
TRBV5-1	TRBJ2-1	CASSMGQGMVDEQFF
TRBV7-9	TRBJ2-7	CASSLGRGSYEQYF
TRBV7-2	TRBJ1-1	CASRPAGQPNTEAFF
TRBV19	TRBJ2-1	CASSITPLDNEQFF